This T cell receptor (beta chain) was recorded in a study of human T cells and chemical hapten exposure. Overall study results and limits: Unchanged with DPC sensitization were TCRs above 1 in 1000 frequency.

V was shortened by 3 bases and J by 0 bases, with 9 bases between the two germline ends. The CDR3 runs to 15 residues. Germline V gene sequence: CDR1 LNHDA, CDR2 SQIVND (reference sequence). TCRdb redid the calling of the RACE reads with MiXCR, one entry per CDR3 protein. The sample gives 84,000 or so distinct CDR3 sequences, 10% of which show up once; roughly 2.5% is in the top ten. Regarding time point: patch test 2, 6 weeks after DPC sensitization. Noted treatment: therapeutic diphenylcyclopropenone sensitization with weekly scalp DPC. This clonotype was picked up a small number of times. Its specificity is not known.

This chain links TRBV19 with TRBJ1-5; perhaps TRBD1 as D (5 bases). This sequence originates from a woman aged 25 to 39 with alopecia areata. Some clones in this sample may be carry-over from other donors' samples. Sequences were derived from whole blood, sampled in connection with sensitization to the hapten diphenylcyclopropenone (DPC). CDR3 sequence reads: CASSIIRDSNQPQHF. DNA for the CDR3: TGTGCCAGTAGTATCATCAGGGATAGCAATCAGCCCCAGCATTTT.